This T cell receptor (beta chain) was identified in a study of blood T cells in healthy people across ages. Findings and limits, study-wide: The CMV status of each donor remained undetermined, and this could have confounded shifts in expanded clonotypes. Fewer expanded clones and more diversity marked long-lived versus aged donors.

The CDR3 spans 16 residues. Trimming shortened V by 0 bases and J by 5 bases, and 13 bases separated the two germline ends. Germline-derived CDR1 and CDR2 are SGHTA and FQGNSA. This clonotype appeared a few times. Its target is not known. A J-beta primer mix and a sample-barcoded 5' primer were used in a second PCR of roughly 6 to 11 cycles. TCRdb re-analysed the 5' RACE reads in MiXCR, keeping a single row per CDR3 protein. The repertoire has about a million distinct CDR3 sequences, 48% of them found once; the top ten carry 13%. Each individual donor underwent a draw of approximately 9.8 milliliters of peripheral blood. Each sample used at least 6 million PBMCs.

The chain uses TRBV7-2 and TRBJ1-4; TRBD1 might be the D (6 bases). The sample was blood. This receptor was obtained from a man under 40 in good health. This CDR3 reads CASSLAGQAANEKLFF. The DNA of the CDR3 is TGTGCCAGCAGCTTAGCGGGACAAGCCGCAAATGAAAAACTGTTTTTT.